In its sample, the clone carrying this T cell receptor beta chain is medium-sized. Its specificity is not known. This specimen comes from a study of sequential checkpoint blockade in melanoma. Background on the study: First-line arms were nivolumab then ipilimumab, or the reverse, randomized 1:1. General study points: PD-L1 staining and CD8+ counts, not mutational load, tracked tumor T-cell clonality. Patients with week-13 increases in T-cell fraction and clonality benefited about 30 times more often.

Regarding treatment: randomized to nivolumab then ipilimumab (arm A) or the reverse (arm B). Libraries were prepared by immunoSEQ multiplex PCR; TCRdb keeps only in-frame clonotypes and omits some of them. The data contain just over 3,000 clones, roughly 17% of them singletons. Germline V gene sequence: CDR1 MNHGY, CDR2 SAAAGT. The CDR3 loop spans 16 amino acids. V was clipped by 5 bases and J by 6 bases, with 20 bases between them. The chain employs TRBV6-8 and TRBJ2-4; D is perhaps TRBD1 (6 bases). The specimen was tumor tissue (inferred from file names), collected from a patient given nivolumab and ipilimumab in sequence. The origin of this receptor is a human donor with melanoma. The CDR3 DNA reads TGTGCCAGCAGTGATACTAGTGGGGGCGATGTAAACATTCAGTACTTC. Protein product: CASSDTSGGDVNIQYF.